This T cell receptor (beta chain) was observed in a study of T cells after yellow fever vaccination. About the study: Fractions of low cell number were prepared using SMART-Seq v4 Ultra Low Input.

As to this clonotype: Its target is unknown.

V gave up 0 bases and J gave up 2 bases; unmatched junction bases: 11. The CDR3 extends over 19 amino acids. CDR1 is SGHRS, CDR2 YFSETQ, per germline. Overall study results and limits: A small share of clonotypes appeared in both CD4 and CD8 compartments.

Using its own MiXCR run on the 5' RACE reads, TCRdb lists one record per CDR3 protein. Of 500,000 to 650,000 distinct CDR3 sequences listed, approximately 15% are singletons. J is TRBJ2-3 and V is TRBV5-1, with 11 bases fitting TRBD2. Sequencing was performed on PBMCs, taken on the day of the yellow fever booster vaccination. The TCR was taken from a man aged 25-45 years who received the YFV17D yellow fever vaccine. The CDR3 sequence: CASSLDVPSGRTNTDTQYF. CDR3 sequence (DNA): TGCGCCAGCAGCTTGGATGTCCCTAGCGGGAGGACCAACACAGATACGCAGTATTTT.